These 5 T cell receptor beta chains came from one sample sequenced in a study of cytomegalovirus exposure and HLA in healthy donors listed by TCRdb under 2017. The library was generated by the immunoSEQ multiplex PCR assay. The multiplex PCR relied on a mix of 60 forward primers for TCR Vbeta segments and 13 reverse primers for TCR Jbeta segments. Drawn from immuneACCESS, this table holds only the in-frame rearrangements with V and J called that TCRdb kept. Clones are partly lost; checked studies trace under half to an unresolved V gene and leave the rest unexplained. The sample profile shows roughly 100,000 clones; 75% to 85% of them were found once. 4.5% to 5.5% of the sample rests with the top ten. Sequencing used PBMCs. Receptors were obtained from a middle-aged woman in good health and CMV-seronegative.

The chain couples TRBV7-9 to TRBJ2-7; 13 bases are shared with TRBD2. The CDR3 runs 17 residues. Germline CDR1 reads SEHNR; CDR2 reads FQNEAQ (reference sequence). J gave up 0 bases and V 3 bases, and 5 bases lay outside the gene matches. CDR3 loop: CASSLGLAGRFSYEQYF. As DNA, the CDR3 is TGTGCCAGCAGCTTGGGACTAGCGGGGCGCTTCTCCTACGAGCAGTACTTC.

The CDR3 protein is CASSLIQGWETQYF. As DNA, the CDR3 is TGTGCCAGCAGCTTAATCCAGGGCTGGGAGACCCAGTACTTC. J is TRBJ2-5 and V is TRBV11-2; the D gene is possibly TRBD1 (5 bases). Deletions cut 2 bases from V and 5 bases from J, with 12 bases between. The CDR3 sequence is 14 residues long. The V gene's germline CDR1 is SGHAT and CDR2 FQNNGV. The whole variable domain, remainder taken from reference TRBV11-2 and TRBJ2-5, is EAGVAQSPRYKIIEKRQSVAFWCNPISGHATLYWYQQILGQGPKLLIQFQNNGVVDDSQLPKDRFSAERLKGVDSTLKIQPAKLEDSAVYLCASSLIQGWETQYFGPGTRLLVL.

The rearrangement uses TRBV7-2 and TRBJ2-1, with 9 bases that match TRBD2. Trimming removed 5 bases from V and 2 bases from J; junction bases left unmatched: 4. The CDR3 is 15 amino acids. Per the germline V gene, CDR1 is SGHTA and CDR2 is FQGNSA. CDR3 sequence (DNA): TGTGCCAGCAGCCTTAGCGGGGGAACCTACAATGAGCAGTTCTTC. Translation gives CASSLSGGTYNEQFF.

This chain links TRBV7-2 with TRBJ2-2, with unresolved D. CDR1 and CDR2 from the germline V gene are SGHTA and FQGNSA. The V and J ends lost 2 bases and 0 bases respectively, with 7 bases between them. This CDR3 spans 15 amino acids. The CDR3 sequence is CASSLTFANTGELFF. CDR3 DNA sequence: TGTGCCAGCAGCTTAACATTCGCGAACACCGGGGAGCTGTTTTTT.

The chain joins TRBV2 to TRBJ2-7; D possibly corresponds to TRBD1 (5 bases). This CDR3 comprises 14 residues. V was pared by 6 bases and J by 3 bases, with 15 bases between. From germline, CDR1 is SNHLY and CDR2 FYNNEI. The CDR3 reads CASRDTHLHYEQYF. CDR3 bases: TGTGCCAGCAGGGACACTCATCTGCACTACGAGCAGTACTTC.